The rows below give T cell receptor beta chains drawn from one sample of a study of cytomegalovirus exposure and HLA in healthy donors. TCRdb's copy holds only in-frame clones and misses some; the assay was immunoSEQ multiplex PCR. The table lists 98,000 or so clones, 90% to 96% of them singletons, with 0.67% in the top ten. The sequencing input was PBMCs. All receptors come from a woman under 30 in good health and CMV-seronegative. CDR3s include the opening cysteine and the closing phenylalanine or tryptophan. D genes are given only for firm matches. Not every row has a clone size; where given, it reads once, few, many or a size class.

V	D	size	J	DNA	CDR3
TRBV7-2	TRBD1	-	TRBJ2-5	TGTGCCAGCAGCTCGGGACAGGCTAACGGAGAGACCCAGTACTTC	CASSSGQANGETQYF
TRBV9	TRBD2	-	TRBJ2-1	TGTGCCAGCAGCGCGACCTCAACTAGCGACAATGAGCAGTTCTTC	CASSATSTSDNEQFF
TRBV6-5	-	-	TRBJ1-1	TGTGCCAGCAGTCACCAGGGCAACACTGAAGCTTTCTTT	CASSHQGNTEAFF
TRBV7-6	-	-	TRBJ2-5	TGTGCCAGCAGCACGCAAGGAGGCTCAGAAGAGACCCAGTACTTC	CASSTQGGSEETQYF
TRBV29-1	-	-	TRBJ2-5	TGCAGCGTTGCCAGGAACCAAGAGACCCAGTACTTC	CSVARNQETQYF
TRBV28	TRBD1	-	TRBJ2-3	TGTGCCAGCAGATGGACAGGTAACACAGATACGCAGTATTTT	CASRWTGNTDTQYF
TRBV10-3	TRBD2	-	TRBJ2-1	TGTGCCACCGGGGGGGACGGAGTAGGTGAGCAGTTCTTC	CATGGDGVGEQFF
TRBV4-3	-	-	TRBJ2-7	TGCGCCAGCAGCCCGGATCAGGGCTACGAGCAGTACTTC	CASSPDQGYEQYF
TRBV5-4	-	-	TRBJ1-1	TGTGCCAGCAGCTCTGCCGGGGTAACTGAAGCTTTCTTT	CASSSAGVTEAFF
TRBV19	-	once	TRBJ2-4	TGTGCCAGTAGTATAGACCCCAGCACCCGGGAGTTGTACTTC	CASSIDPSTRELYF
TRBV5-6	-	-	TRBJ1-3	TGTGCCAGCAGCTTGGGAGGCAGCTCTGGAAACACCATATATTTT	CASSLGGSSGNTIYF
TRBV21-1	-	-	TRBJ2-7	TGTGCCAGCCGGTCGGGAGCTGGGTACTTC	CASRSGAGYF
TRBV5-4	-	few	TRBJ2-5	TGTGCCAGCAGCAGGGGCAGCGCAGAGACCCAGTACTTC	CASSRGSAETQYF
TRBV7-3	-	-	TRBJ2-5	TGTGCCAGCAGCCCTAACGGAGGTTGGGCGGGGGCACAAGAGACCCAGTACTTC	CASSPNGGWAGAQETQYF
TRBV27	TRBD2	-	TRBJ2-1	TGTGCCAGCAGTTTATTGGTGGCTAGCGGCTACAATGAGCAGTTCTTC	CASSLLVASGYNEQFF
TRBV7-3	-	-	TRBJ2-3	TGTGCCAGCAGCCGCTTTAGCCTCTCCGGAGATACGCAGTATTTT	CASSRFSLSGDTQYF
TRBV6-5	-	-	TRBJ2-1	TGTGCCAGCAGTTACTGGTCTAGCAGGTCCTACAATGAGCAGTTCTTC	CASSYWSSRSYNEQFF
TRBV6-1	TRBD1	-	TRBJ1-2	TGTGCCAGCAGTGAAATCGGCGAGGGGGCTCGGGGCTACACCTTC	CASSEIGEGARGYTF
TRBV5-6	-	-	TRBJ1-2	TGTGCCAGCAGCTCAGGGCACTATGGCTACACCTTC	CASSSGHYGYTF
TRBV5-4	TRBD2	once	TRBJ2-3	TGTGCCAGCAGCTTGGCGCTAGCGGGGATTAGCACAGATACGCAGTATTTT	CASSLALAGISTDTQYF
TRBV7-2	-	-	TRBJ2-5	TGTGCCAGCAGCCCTTCGGGAGAGACCCAGTACTTC	CASSPSGETQYF
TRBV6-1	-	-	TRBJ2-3	TGTGCCAGCAAGGAGGGGGGGCTAGATACGCAGTATTTT	CASKEGGLDTQYF
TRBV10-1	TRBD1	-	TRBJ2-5	TGCGCCACCTTTATGGACAGGGGGCGTCAAGAGACCCAGTACTTC	CATFMDRGRQETQYF
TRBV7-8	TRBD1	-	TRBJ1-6	TGTGCCAAACTCGGACAGGGCTCTAATTCACCCCTCCACTTT	CAKLGQGSNSPLHF
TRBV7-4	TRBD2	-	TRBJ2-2	TGTGCCAGCAGTTTTTGGCGGGGGTCTACCAACACCGGGGAGCTGTTTTTT	CASSFWRGSTNTGELFF